In this sample, the clone carrying this TCR beta chain turned up a few times. Antigen: not known. This sample was included in a study of vaccination and CD4 T cells after COVID-19. Researchers used the Oncomine TCR Beta short-read assay to sequence DNA from cultured CD4+ T cells. One entry per CDR3 protein results from TCRdb running MiXCR on the PCR reads. The sample records about 12,000 distinct CDR3 sequences, 40% to 45% being singletons. Treatment specified: approximately 9-day PBMC culture with coronavirus spike peptide pools or control peptides (ViraFEST assay). This receptor was obtained from a human donor with COVID-19. The specimen was cultured CD4+ T cells from blood.

The chain's CDR3 is CASSFRTDTQYF. The CDR3 DNA reads TGTGCCAGCAGTTTTCGCACAGATACGCAGTATTTT. This chain links TRBV27 with TRBJ2-3; D is unresolved. The germline V and J ends were trimmed by 3 bases and 1 base, with 2 bases remaining between them. Germline CDR1 is MNHEY and CDR2 is SMNVEV (reference sequence). The CDR3 covers 12 residues.